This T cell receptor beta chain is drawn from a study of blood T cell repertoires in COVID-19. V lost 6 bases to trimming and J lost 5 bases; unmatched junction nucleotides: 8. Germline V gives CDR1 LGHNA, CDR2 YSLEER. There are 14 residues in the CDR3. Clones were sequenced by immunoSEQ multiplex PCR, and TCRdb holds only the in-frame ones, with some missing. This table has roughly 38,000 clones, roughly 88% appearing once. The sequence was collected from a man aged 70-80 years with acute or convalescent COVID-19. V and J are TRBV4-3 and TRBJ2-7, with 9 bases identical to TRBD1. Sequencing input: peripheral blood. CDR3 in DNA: TGCGCCAGCAGTTCTGGACAGGGGATCGACGAGCAGTACTTC. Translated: CASSSGQGIDEQYF.